What follows describes a single T cell receptor (beta chain). These data are taken from a study of CD8 T cells in Susac syndrome. From blood CD8+ and CD4+ T cells, the TCR beta chain was sequenced. The multiple sclerosis controls were treatment-naive patients with relapsing-remitting disease that was stable or active. Isolation of CD8+ and CD4+ T cells was performed negatively, whereas enrichment of TEMRA cells was done by FACS. RNA in amounts of roughly 0.5 to 1 ug was reverse transcribed with random hexamers. Amplification of TCR beta CDR3 spanned 54 Vbeta and 13 Jbeta via immunoSEQ multiplex PCR. TCRdb reanalysed the immunoSEQ multiplex PCR reads using MiXCR and keeps one entry per CDR3 protein. The profile shows about 120,000 distinct CDR3 sequences, about 94% of them singletons. Germline loops: CDR1 MNHEY, CDR2 SVGAGI. CDR3 size: 15 residues. V gave up 4 bases and J gave up 6 bases; unmatched junction bases: 6.

The sequencing sample was made of CD4+ T cells from PBMCs. The sequence was collected from a human donor with multiple sclerosis. The chain carries TRBV6-5 and TRBJ2-3; 11 positions agree with TRBD2. The CDR3 here is CASSFIAGGADTQYF. CDR3 coding DNA: TGTGCCAGCAGTTTCATAGCGGGGGGGGCGGATACGCAGTATTTT.